This TCR beta chain was captured in a study of response to subunit inactivated influenza vaccine. Whole-study results and caveats: It was the authors' suggestion that each seasonal influenza vaccination recruits few new T cells.

The sample holds many counts of this clonotype. Antigen specificity is unknown. Via MiXCR, TCRdb re-called the RT-PCR reads, giving one row per CDR3 protein. The table shows about 780,000 distinct CDR3 sequences, with approximately 17% occurring only once. The origin of this receptor is a man aged 45-65 years who received an inactivated influenza vaccine. Sequencing used PBMCs from blood, obtained about 5 days after vaccination.

The CDR3 sequence is CASSYSPDTQYF. The CDR3 DNA reads TGTGCCAGCAGTTACTCGCCGGATACGCAGTATTTT. The chain joins TRBV6-2 or TRBV6-3 to TRBJ2-3; D is undetermined. With 0 bases removed from V and 6 bases from J, the gap between germline ends came to 4 bases. In germline, CDR1 is MNHEY, CDR2 SVGEGT. The CDR3 runs 12 residues.